This TCR beta chain was sequenced for a study of blood T cell repertoires in COVID-19. Overall study: Samples came from the United States, Italy and Spain, spanning acute and convalescent COVID-19. Sources were T cells, B-cell-depleted T cells, or PBMCs; the material itself was cDNA or gDNA.

Looked up from germline, CDR1 is MNHEY and CDR2 is SVGAGI. J gave up 6 bases and V 5 bases, and 1 base lay outside the gene matches. CDR3 length equals 13 residues. How the authors handled the data: Using reference gene primer amplification, nucleated cell counts were estimated. The assay was immunoSEQ multiplex PCR, and TCRdb's table has in-frame clones only and misses some. The V and J calls and clone size are taken from that table; D and trimming were inferred from the DNA. The sample yields 140,000 or so clones, more than 75% seen once. The TCR sequence derives from a woman between 50 and 59 years old with active or convalescent COVID-19. The sample taken for sequencing was peripheral blood. The chain couples TRBV6-5 to TRBJ1-4, with TRBD1 identical over 9 bases. The chain's CDR3 is CASSRTGDEKLFF. In nucleotides, the CDR3 is TGTGCCAGCAGTCGGACAGGGGATGAAAAACTGTTTTTT.